These T cell receptor beta chains were read from a single sample in a study of blood T cell repertoires in COVID-19. Sequencing was performed with immunoSEQ multiplex PCR; in TCRdb, only in-frame clones are kept and a portion is missing. The table records approximately 180,000 clones, more than 75% of them present only once. Sequences were obtained from peripheral blood. These TCRs come from a man between 35 and 55 years old with active or convalescent COVID-19. Each CDR3 is given with its conserved first and last residue. Fields, in order: J gene, clone size, D gene, V gene, CDR3 protein, CDR3 DNA. The D gene is left open where the match is weak. Rows may omit the clone size; those that give it use once, few, many or a size class.

j_call: TRBJ2-4
clone_size: -
d_call: -
v_call: TRBV3-1/TRBV3-2
cdr3_aa: CATVSPKNIQYF
cdr3_nt: TGTGCCACCGTATCTCCCAAAAACATTCAGTACTTC

j_call: TRBJ1-5
clone_size: -
d_call: -
v_call: TRBV19
cdr3_aa: CASQRAETYNQPQHF
cdr3_nt: TGTGCCAGCCAGAGGGCCGAAACATACAATCAGCCCCAGCATTTT

j_call: TRBJ2-7
clone_size: -
d_call: -
v_call: TRBV4-2
cdr3_aa: CASSPPSSDEQYF
cdr3_nt: TGTGCCAGCAGCCCTCCCTCAAGCGACGAGCAGTACTTC

j_call: TRBJ1-1
clone_size: -
d_call: -
v_call: TRBV12-5
cdr3_aa: CASGQGGDTEAFF
cdr3_nt: TGTGCTAGTGGCCAGGGTGGGGACACTGAAGCTTTCTTT

j_call: TRBJ2-6
clone_size: -
d_call: -
v_call: TRBV2
cdr3_aa: CASSGQGRSGANVLTF
cdr3_nt: TGTGCCAGCAGCGGACAAGGGCGATCTGGGGCCAACGTCCTGACTTTC

j_call: TRBJ1-3
clone_size: -
d_call: -
v_call: TRBV18
cdr3_aa: CASSPFRGDISGNTIYF
cdr3_nt: TGTGCCAGCTCACCATTCAGGGGTGATATCTCTGGAAACACCATATATTTT

j_call: TRBJ2-3
clone_size: -
d_call: -
v_call: TRBV29-1
cdr3_aa: CSVDPGTDTQYF
cdr3_nt: TGCAGCGTTGACCCGGGCACAGATACGCAGTATTTT

j_call: TRBJ1-4
clone_size: -
d_call: TRBD1
v_call: TRBV5-1
cdr3_aa: CASSWTGRNEKLFF
cdr3_nt: TGCGCCAGCAGCTGGACAGGACGAAATGAAAAACTGTTTTTT

j_call: TRBJ1-5
clone_size: -
d_call: -
v_call: TRBV19
cdr3_aa: CASDSGSNQPQHF
cdr3_nt: TGTGCCTCCGATTCCGGGAGCAATCAGCCCCAGCATTTT

j_call: TRBJ1-5
clone_size: -
d_call: TRBD1
v_call: TRBV6-5
cdr3_aa: CASSWDRKTQPQHF
cdr3_nt: TGTGCCAGCAGTTGGGACAGAAAGACTCAGCCCCAGCATTTT

j_call: TRBJ2-3
clone_size: -
d_call: TRBD2
v_call: TRBV5-1
cdr3_aa: CASSLYPSGGGTDTQYF
cdr3_nt: TGCGCCAGCAGCTTGTATCCTAGCGGGGGGGGCACAGATACGCAGTATTTT

j_call: TRBJ2-6
clone_size: once
d_call: TRBD2
v_call: TRBV30
cdr3_aa: CAWSGRGSGANVLTF
cdr3_nt: TGTGCCTGGAGCGGGAGGGGATCTGGGGCCAACGTCCTGACTTTC

j_call: TRBJ2-7
clone_size: -
d_call: -
v_call: TRBV11-2
cdr3_aa: CASSLTGSSYEQYF
cdr3_nt: TGTGCCAGCAGCTTAACAGGGAGCTCCTACGAGCAGTACTTC

j_call: TRBJ1-2
clone_size: -
d_call: -
v_call: TRBV28
cdr3_aa: CASRLTGFGYTF
cdr3_nt: TGTGCCAGCAGACTTACAGGGTTTGGCTACACCTTC

j_call: TRBJ1-1
clone_size: once
d_call: -
v_call: TRBV27
cdr3_aa: CASSFTRATEAFF
cdr3_nt: TGTGCCAGCAGTTTCACTAGAGCCACTGAAGCTTTCTTT

j_call: TRBJ1-2
clone_size: -
d_call: -
v_call: TRBV10-3
cdr3_aa: CAIRGLITVAGYTF
cdr3_nt: TGTGCCATCAGGGGTCTGATAACAGTGGCTGGCTACACCTTC

j_call: TRBJ1-5
clone_size: -
d_call: -
v_call: TRBV5-1
cdr3_aa: CASSLDGGSHQPQHF
cdr3_nt: TGCGCCAGCAGCTTGGATGGCGGCAGCCATCAGCCCCAGCATTTT

j_call: TRBJ2-7
clone_size: -
d_call: TRBD2
v_call: TRBV6-5
cdr3_aa: CASSRSGISYEQYF
cdr3_nt: TGTGCCAGCAGCCGTAGCGGGATAAGCTACGAGCAGTACTTC

j_call: TRBJ1-5
clone_size: -
d_call: -
v_call: TRBV28
cdr3_aa: CASRRTVGGNQPQHF
cdr3_nt: TGTGCCAGCAGACGTACGGTGGGAGGCAATCAGCCCCAGCATTTT

j_call: TRBJ1-2
clone_size: -
d_call: TRBD1
v_call: TRBV7-2
cdr3_aa: CASSLRGTASTYGYTF
cdr3_nt: TGTGCCAGCAGCTTAAGAGGGACAGCTTCAACCTATGGCTACACCTTC

j_call: TRBJ1-2
clone_size: -
d_call: -
v_call: TRBV6-4
cdr3_aa: CASSVSPSYGYTF
cdr3_nt: TGTGCCAGCAGTGTCTCACCGAGCTATGGCTACACCTTC

j_call: TRBJ1-1
clone_size: -
d_call: -
v_call: TRBV10-3
cdr3_aa: CAVTVNTEAFF
cdr3_nt: TGTGCCGTCACGGTGAACACTGAAGCTTTCTTT

j_call: TRBJ1-5
clone_size: once
d_call: -
v_call: TRBV7-8
cdr3_aa: CASSLVRAGGNQPQHF
cdr3_nt: TGTGCCAGCAGCTTAGTTCGAGCCGGGGGCAATCAGCCCCAGCATTTT

j_call: TRBJ2-7
clone_size: -
d_call: TRBD2
v_call: TRBV9
cdr3_aa: CASSPSGGRSYEQYF
cdr3_nt: TGTGCCAGCAGCCCTAGCGGGGGCCGATCCTACGAGCAGTACTTC

j_call: TRBJ2-7
clone_size: once
d_call: TRBD2
v_call: TRBV19
cdr3_aa: CASSFLLTSGVYEQYF
cdr3_nt: TGTGCCAGTAGTTTCCTCCTGACTAGCGGGGTATACGAGCAGTACTTC

j_call: TRBJ2-1
clone_size: -
d_call: -
v_call: TRBV5-4
cdr3_aa: CASSLPGGNYNEQFF
cdr3_nt: TGTGCCAGCAGCCTGCCTGGGGGGAACTACAATGAGCAGTTCTTC

j_call: TRBJ2-1
clone_size: -
d_call: -
v_call: TRBV3-1/TRBV3-2
cdr3_aa: CASSQRLGASYNEQFF
cdr3_nt: TGTGCCAGCAGCCAGCGTCTGGGGGCCTCCTACAATGAGCAGTTCTTC

j_call: TRBJ1-2
clone_size: few
d_call: TRBD1
v_call: TRBV7-3
cdr3_aa: CASSLTGTGDNYGYTF
cdr3_nt: TGTGCCAGCAGCTTAACGGGGACAGGAGATAACTATGGCTACACCTTC